The rows below give T cell receptor beta chains drawn from one sample of a study of blood T cell repertoires in COVID-19. Only in-frame clones appear in the TCRdb table, and some are missing; sequencing was by immunoSEQ multiplex PCR. The sample yields over 250,000 clones, roughly nine tenths seen once. Sequences were obtained from PBMCs or T cells enriched from blood (not recorded which). These TCRs come from a woman aged 45 to 65 who had recovered from COVID-19. CDR3s include the opening cysteine and the closing phenylalanine or tryptophan. Clone size appears in some rows only: once, few, many, or a class for an expanded clone.

j_call clone_size v_call cdr3_aa
TRBJ1-6 - TRBV11-2 CASSLRDSNSPLHF
TRBJ1-6 - TRBV6-5 CASRFSTSSYNSPLHF
TRBJ2-5 - TRBV5-1 CASSPVGGRGETQYF
TRBJ1-3 - TRBV5-1 CASSLAGTGNTIYF
TRBJ2-2 - TRBV9 CASSVVSLTGELFF
TRBJ1-5 - TRBV5-6 CASSLQGIYSNQPQHF
TRBJ1-6 - TRBV5-5 CASSLDWDRRNSPLHF
TRBJ1-2 - TRBV27 CASSSQGYGYTF
TRBJ1-3 - TRBV30 CAWSQSGGRVNTIYF
TRBJ1-2 - TRBV28 CASSLVSGGAGGYTF
TRBJ2-3 - TRBV30 CAWSVASGGSTDTQYF
TRBJ1-2 - TRBV6-5 CASTPDRNNYGYTF
TRBJ1-1 - TRBV29-1 CSVEGQGAGAFF
TRBJ2-1 - TRBV3-1/TRBV3-2 CASSQDKARGSNEQFF
TRBJ2-2 - TRBV5-1 CASSGSGLSLWPGELFF
TRBJ2-7 - TRBV27 CASSSTGNEQYF
TRBJ2-4 - TRBV7-2 CASSPRTGAKNIQYF
TRBJ2-1 - TRBV7-8 CASRRSLAAYNEQFF
TRBJ2-7 - TRBV7-2 CASSPGPGGGYEQYF
TRBJ1-2 - TRBV27 CASSSPPGGGSGYTF
TRBJ1-5 - TRBV19 CASSIKGNSNQPQHF
TRBJ2-1 - TRBV4-3 CASSQGSSRVNEQFF
TRBJ2-7 - TRBV27 CASSPRLAGGLFYEQYF
TRBJ1-2 - TRBV28 CASLGQTYGYTF
TRBJ1-5 - TRBV6-5 CASNEPGQGNQPQHF
TRBJ2-1 many TRBV14 CASSQGRSGSQRSEQFF
TRBJ2-1 - TRBV21-1 CASSKGLAGAWNEQFF
TRBJ2-7 - TRBV7-9 CASSLVIGDRGSSYEQYF
TRBJ1-2 - TRBV3-1/TRBV3-2 CASSQTPGDGYTF
TRBJ2-2 once TRBV9 CASSVGLAGDFGELFF
TRBJ2-7 - TRBV5-6 CASSFRTRFSYEQYF
TRBJ2-1 - TRBV2 CASREREGPYNEQFF
TRBJ2-5 - TRBV11-2 CASSLESPSGRRTQYF
TRBJ1-1 - TRBV11-2 CASSLSVGRSMNTEAFF
TRBJ2-7 - TRBV15 CATSRDITSYEQYF
TRBJ2-1 - TRBV7-2 CASSLWRTREIENEQFF
TRBJ1-5 once TRBV7-9 CASSLAGSQGNQPQHF
TRBJ2-1 - TRBV7-6 CASSLTAGDYNEQFF
TRBJ1-5 - TRBV18 CASSPGQDQPQHF
TRBJ2-3 - TRBV19 CATGGWQLDTQYF
TRBJ1-2 - TRBV9 CASSVAEDKPILHTF
TRBJ2-7 - TRBV24-1 CATSETGTYEQYF
TRBJ2-3 - TRBV2 CASSVAGADTQYF
TRBJ1-2 - TRBV10-3 CAISESGTAYGYTF
TRBJ1-5 - TRBV3-1/TRBV3-2 CASSRDRRRVQPQHF
TRBJ2-3 large TRBV6-1 CASSEGTSGTDTQYF
TRBJ1-5 - TRBV30 CAWSEDGHSNQPQHF
TRBJ1-3 - TRBV9 CASSAQGGGNTIYF
TRBJ1-2 once TRBV5-1 CASSPDIFETGGDGYTF
TRBJ2-6 - TRBV28 CASRRAGSANVLTF
TRBJ2-2 - TRBV30 CAWTPTSVATGELFF
TRBJ1-2 - TRBV28 CASSLWLSNYGYTF
TRBJ1-1 once TRBV28 CASSLGGTAATEAFF
TRBJ2-5 - TRBV27 CASSQPDGRKYF